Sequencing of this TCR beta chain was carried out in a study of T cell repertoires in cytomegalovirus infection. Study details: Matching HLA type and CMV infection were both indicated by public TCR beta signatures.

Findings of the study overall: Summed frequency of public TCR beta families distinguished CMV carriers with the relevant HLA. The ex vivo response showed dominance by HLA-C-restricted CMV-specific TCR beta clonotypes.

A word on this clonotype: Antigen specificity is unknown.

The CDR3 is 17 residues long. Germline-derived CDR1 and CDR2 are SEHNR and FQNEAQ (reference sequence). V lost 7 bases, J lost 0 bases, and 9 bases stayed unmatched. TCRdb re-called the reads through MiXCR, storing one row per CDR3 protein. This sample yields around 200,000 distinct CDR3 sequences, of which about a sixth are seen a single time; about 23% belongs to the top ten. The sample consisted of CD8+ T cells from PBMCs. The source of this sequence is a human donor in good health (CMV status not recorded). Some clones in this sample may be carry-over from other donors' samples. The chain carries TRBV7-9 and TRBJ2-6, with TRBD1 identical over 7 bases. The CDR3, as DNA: TGTGCCAGCACCCCCACCAAGGGGGCCTCTGGGGCCAACGTCCTGACTTTC. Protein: CASTPTKGASGANVLTF.